Below, 19 T cell receptor beta chains from the same sample are listed, as sequenced in a study of blood T cell repertoires in COVID-19. Assay: immunoSEQ multiplex PCR; the TCRdb copy retains only in-frame clones and omits some. Found here are tens of thousands of clones, approximately 86% of them singletons; the top ten hold roughly 16%. The sample taken for sequencing was peripheral blood. These receptors were collected from a man at least 80 years old with active COVID-19.

The chain has TRBV5-4 and TRBJ2-7, with 12 bases aligning to TRBD2. Germline V lookup: CDR1 SGHNT, CDR2 YYREEE (reference sequence). J was trimmed by 1 base and V by 0 bases; bases with no gene match: 5. The CDR3 is 17 residues long. The CDR3 loop reads CASSLEGLAGLSYEQYF. In nucleotides, the CDR3 is TGTGCCAGCAGCTTGGAAGGACTAGCGGGGCTTTCCTACGAGCAGTACTTC.

The rearrangement joins TRBV5-1 to TRBJ2-3; 7 bases line up with TRBD2. The CDR3 extends over 15 amino acids. V was pared by 3 bases and J by 3 bases, with 7 bases of the junction left unmatched. Germline V gives CDR1 SGHRS, CDR2 YFSETQ. The CDR3 reads CASSSGTISTDTQYF. CDR3 DNA sequence: TGCGCCAGCAGCTCCGGGACTATTAGTACAGATACGCAGTATTTT.

V and J are TRBV4-2 and TRBJ2-6; weak D call: TRBD1 (6 bases). There are 15 residues in the CDR3. Deletions cut 0 bases from V and 12 bases from J, with 15 bases between. Germline V gene lookup returns CDR1 LGHNA and CDR2 YNFKEQ. The CDR3 spells CASSQDTGHNVVLTF. The CDR3 DNA sequence: TGTGCCAGCAGCCAAGATACGGGACATAATGTCGTCCTGACTTTC.

The chain recombines TRBV24-1 with TRBJ2-5, with 8 bases identical to TRBD1. Unmatched junction bases numbered 5, after V lost 4 bases and J lost 2 bases. Germline lookup yields CDR1 KGHDR and CDR2 SFDVKD. The CDR3 runs 15 residues. CDR3 DNA: TGTGCCACCAGTGACATTGGGACAGGACAAGAGACCCAGTACTTC. It specifies CATSDIGTGQETQYF.

This clone came up once. The V gene is TRBV15, the J gene TRBJ2-5; 7 nucleotides line up with TRBD1. This CDR3 is built from 15 residues. Losses at the gene ends were 0 bases for V and 1 base for J; bases not matched to a gene: 2. Germline V CDR1 and CDR2: LNHNV, YYDKDF (reference sequence). The CDR3 DNA sequence: TGTGCCACCAGCAGAGATAGGACAGGCCAAGAGACCCAGTACTTC. Its protein product is CATSRDRTGQETQYF.

The CDR3 spells CASSFRQNDNEQYF. DNA of the CDR3: TGTGCCAGCAGCTTCAGGCAAAACGATAACGAGCAGTACTTC. The rearrangement uses TRBV7-9 and TRBJ2-7; D remains unclear. CDR1 and CDR2 from the germline V gene are SEHNR and FQNEAQ (reference sequence). CDR3 size: 14 residues. V dropped 3 bases and J dropped 5 bases, with 14 bases sitting between them.

The chain recombines TRBV5-6 with TRBJ2-6; the D gene is possibly TRBD1 (6 bases). The CDR3 extends over 15 amino acids. The germline V gene encodes CDR1 SGHDT and CDR2 YYEEEE. Deletions cut 4 bases from V and 4 bases from J, with 12 bases between. CDR3 sequence reads: CASSPGDSGANVLTF. CDR3 DNA: TGTGCCAGCAGCCCAGGGGATTCCGGGGCCAACGTCCTGACTTTC.

This clone was seen just once. The chain recombines TRBV24-1 with TRBJ2-7; possible D gene TRBD1, 6 bases. This CDR3 region has 14 residues. V was pared by 3 bases and J by 5 bases, with 13 bases between. Germline values: CDR1 KGHDR, CDR2 SFDVKD. Here the CDR3 DNA reads TGTGCCACCAGTGATAGCGACAGGCCCCACGAGCAGTACTTC. This gives the protein CATSDSDRPHEQYF.

This clone was counted only a few times. The chain links TRBV11-2 to TRBJ1-1; D is perhaps TRBD1 (5 bases). This CDR3 has 12 residues. The V end was cut by 2 bases, the J end by 11 bases, with 12 bases between. Germline V CDR1 and CDR2: SGHAT, FQNNGV. CDR3 bases: TGTGCCAGCAGCTTACAGGGTTTGAAGGCTTTCTTT. Translation: CASSLQGLKAFF.

This chain uses TRBV6-6 with TRBJ2-7; 10 nucleotides line up with TRBD1. The ends lost 6 bases at V and 1 base at J; junction bases unmatched: 9. The CDR3 has 16 residues. Germline CDR1 is MNHNY and CDR2 is SVGAGI (reference sequence). DNA of the CDR3: TGTGCCAGCAGGGACAGGGGGGGAGGAGCATCCTACGAGCAGTACTTC. As protein: CASRDRGGGASYEQYF.

J is TRBJ2-7 and V is TRBV28; 7 positions match TRBD2. The CDR3 length is 16 residues. Unmatched junction bases numbered 10, after V lost 5 bases and J lost 0 bases. Germline assignment: CDR1 MDHEN and CDR2 SYDVKM. In DNA form, the CDR3 reads TGTGCCAGCAGTCTAAGGGTAGCGGGCAGCTCCTACGAGCAGTACTTC. It is translated as CASSLRVAGSSYEQYF.

This chain joins TRBV5-5 and TRBJ2-1, with 8 bases matching TRBD1. V lost 3 bases, J lost 0 bases, and 2 bases stayed unmatched. Germline-derived CDR1 and CDR2 are SGHKS and YYEKEE (reference sequence). The CDR3 length is 15 residues. CDR3 in DNA: TGTGCCAGCAGCTCCGGGACAGGCTCCTACAATGAGCAGTTCTTC. Protein product: CASSSGTGSYNEQFF.

V usage is TRBV4-2 and J usage is TRBJ2-1; 8 bases align to TRBD2. V lost 4 bases and J lost 7; bases outside the gene matches: 9. Germline V lookup: CDR1 LGHNA, CDR2 YNFKEQ. The CDR3 spans 15 residues. For the CDR3, the DNA is TGTGCCAGCAGCCGAAAAGGGCGGGGGGCTAATGAGCAGTTCTTC. The encoded protein is CASSRKGRGANEQFF.

The chain has TRBV20-1 and TRBJ2-5; D is possibly TRBD2 (5 bases). Germline values: CDR1 DFQATT, CDR2 SNEGSKA (reference sequence). CDR3 length: 11 residues. V was clipped by 7 bases and J by 2 bases, with 8 bases between them. DNA for the CDR3: TGCAGTGGCGCGGGTCAAGAGACCCAGTACTTC. Protein product: CSGAGQETQYF.

The gene calls are TRBV5-1 and TRBJ1-1; 8 bases fit TRBD1. Looked up from germline, CDR1 is SGHRS and CDR2 is YFSETQ. With 7 bases clipped from V and 0 bases from J, the junction kept 2 bases outside the gene matches. CDR3 length: 13 residues. The CDR3 loop is CASGTGMNTEAFF. In DNA, the CDR3 is TGCGCCAGCGGGACAGGAATGAACACTGAAGCTTTCTTT.

This chain joins TRBV14 and TRBJ1-2; D unclear. This CDR3 has 14 residues. The germline V and J ends were trimmed by 1 base and 3 bases, with 9 bases remaining between them. CDR1 and CDR2 (germline): SGHDN, FVKESK. The CDR3 nucleotides read TGTGCCAGCAGCCAAGGATCAGGCTACTATGGCTACACCTTC. It is translated as CASSQGSGYYGYTF.

The J gene is TRBJ1-5, the V gene TRBV5-6, with 8 bases fitting TRBD1. This CDR3 is built from 15 residues. V trimming: 1 base; J trimming: 6 bases; junction bases outside the gene matches: 6. Germline V gene sequence: CDR1 SGHDT, CDR2 YYEEEE. The DNA for the CDR3 is TGTGCCAGCAGCTTGAGCCCACAGGGGGTTCAGCCCCAGCATTTT. This gives the protein CASSLSPQGVQPQHF.

The V and J genes are TRBV2 and TRBJ2-1; 10 bases line up with TRBD2. Germline CDR1 reads SNHLY; CDR2 reads FYNNEI. This CDR3 is 15 amino acids long. V dropped 5 bases and J dropped 0; count of bases not matched to a gene: 1. This chain's CDR3 is CASSSSGGSYNEQFF. The DNA for the CDR3 is TGTGCCAGCAGTTCTAGCGGGGGCTCCTACAATGAGCAGTTCTTC.

J is TRBJ2-5 and V is TRBV6-2 or TRBV6-3, with 10 bases identical to TRBD1. The germline V gene has CDR1 MNHEY and CDR2 SVGEGT. The J segment lost 4 bases and the V segment lost 0 bases, leaving 5 bases of the junction unmatched. The CDR3 consists of 16 residues. The CDR3 nucleotides are TGTGCCAGCAGTTACTCGGTGACAGGGGGCGGAGAGACCCAGTACTTC. It specifies CASSYSVTGGGETQYF.